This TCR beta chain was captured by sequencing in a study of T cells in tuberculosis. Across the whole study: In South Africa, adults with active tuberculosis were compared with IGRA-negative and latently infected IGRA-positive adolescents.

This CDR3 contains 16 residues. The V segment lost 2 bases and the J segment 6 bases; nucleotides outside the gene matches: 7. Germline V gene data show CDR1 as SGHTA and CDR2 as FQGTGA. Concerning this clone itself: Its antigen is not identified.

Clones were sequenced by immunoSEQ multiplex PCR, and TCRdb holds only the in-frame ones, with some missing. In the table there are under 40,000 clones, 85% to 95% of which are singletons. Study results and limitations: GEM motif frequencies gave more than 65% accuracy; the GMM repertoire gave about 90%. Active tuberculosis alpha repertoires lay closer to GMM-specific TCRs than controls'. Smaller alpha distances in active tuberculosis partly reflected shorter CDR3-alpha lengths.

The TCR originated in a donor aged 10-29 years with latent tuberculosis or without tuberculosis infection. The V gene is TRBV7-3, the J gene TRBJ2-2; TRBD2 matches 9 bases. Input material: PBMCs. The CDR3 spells CASSLLPGTSPGELFF. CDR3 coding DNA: TGTGCCAGCAGCTTATTACCGGGGACTAGCCCCGGGGAGCTGTTTTTT.